This TCR beta chain emerged from a study of T cell clonality in common variable immunodeficiency. Points from the study as a whole: CVID subjects showed higher TCRbeta clonality than healthy controls.

This clone was found many times. Its antigen is currently unknown. The observed sequence ends 3 residues before the CDR3 terminus, with the missing tail filled in from the germline J gene. Repertoires were generated with immunoSEQ multiplex PCR, while TCRdb's copy carries only in-frame clones and drops some. The sample gives fewer than 70,000 clones, none seen only once, and the top ten clones hold roughly 1.7%. Germline-derived CDR1 and CDR2 are MDHEN and SYDVKM. Trimming took 6 bases from V and 5 from J, leaving 14 bases between them. CDR3 length: 13 residues. This TCR was sampled from a person between 18 and 75 years old in good health. The rearrangement links TRBV28 to TRBJ2-7; D might be TRBD1 (6 bases). Material: peripheral blood mononuclear cells. The CDR3 protein is CASRTRQVDEQYF. The DNA read from the CDR3 is TGTGCCAGCAGAACAAGACAGGTTGACGAG.